The present T cell receptor beta chain was sequenced within a study of CD8 T cells in Susac syndrome. The V end was cut by 6 bases, the J end by 5 bases, with 22 bases between. The CDR3 is made up of 15 amino acids. Germline V gene data show CDR1 as DFQATT and CDR2 as SNEGSKA (reference sequence). RNA, at roughly 0.45 to 1 ug, was reverse transcribed with random hexamers. Multiplex immunoSEQ PCR targeted 54 Vbeta and 13 Jbeta TCR beta segments. TCRdb called the immunoSEQ multiplex PCR reads again in MiXCR, with one record for every CDR3 protein. The data show some 100,000 distinct CDR3 sequences, roughly 97% seen once. Sequencing targeted TCR beta in T cells from blood (CD8+ and CD4+).

This TCR was sampled from a human donor in good health. This sequence joins TRBV20-1 and TRBJ2-5, with D perhaps given as TRBD1 or TRBD2 (6 bases each). The specimen sequenced was CD4+ T cells from PBMCs. The CDR3 is CSARTPTGGLETQYF. As DNA, the CDR3 is TGCAGTGCACGTACACCGACCGGGGGCCTCGAGACCCAGTACTTC.